The clone carrying this T cell receptor beta chain was observed a handful of times. This CDR3 is built from 16 residues. CDR1 and CDR2 from the germline V gene are MDHEN and SYDVKM. V lost 3 bases to trimming and J lost 6 bases; unmatched junction nucleotides: 5. The data were obtained in a study of OX40 agonist ivuxolimab in advanced cancers. The method was immunoSEQ multiplex PCR; TCRdb's version includes in-frame clones alone and lacks a portion of them. Here the sample spans 65,000 to 75,000 clones, roughly 88% being singletons. The V call is TRBV28, the J call TRBJ2-3; 14 bases agree with TRBD2. The receptor comes from an adult with an advanced solid tumor such as melanoma, head and neck, liver or kidney cancer. Sequencing was performed on CD4+ or CD8+ T cells sorted from blood, taken in a trial of the OX40 agonist ivuxolimab. For the CDR3, the DNA is TGTGCCAGCAGTTTCGGGACTAGCGGGAGCAGGGATACGCAGTATTTT. Translating it yields CASSFGTSGSRDTQYF.